The sequence of this T cell receptor beta chain was determined in a study of cytomegalovirus exposure and HLA in healthy donors. The study's findings and limits: Donors were assumed by presence/absence analyses to have roughly uniform sequencing depth.

PCR amplification relied on 60 Vbeta primers (plus 13 Jbeta primers). The protocol was immunoSEQ multiplex PCR, while the TCRdb copy is restricted to in-frame clones and leaves out a portion. The sample records 150,000 to 160,000 clones, 85% being singletons. This clone has only a few counts. The antigen is not known. This TCR was recovered from a woman between 18 and 30 years old in good health and CMV-seronegative. Sequencing used PBMCs.

The CDR3 nucleotides read TGTGCCAGCTCACCGACAGGTCAGCGAAGCTACACCTTC. Encoded protein: CASSPTGQRSYTF. The chain links TRBV18 to TRBJ1-2; D might be TRBD1 (6 bases). Deletions cut 3 bases from V and 9 bases from J, with 14 bases between. This CDR3 contains 13 residues. Germline V gene sequence: CDR1 KGHSH, CDR2 LQKENI.